One and the same sample provided the 8 T cell receptor beta chains below, sequenced in a study of OX40 agonist ivuxolimab in advanced cancers. The data were produced by immunoSEQ multiplex PCR, yet TCRdb's version contains in-frame clones alone and is incomplete. The top ten clones hold about 2.6% of a sample with 65,000 to 85,000 clones, around 87% of them seen once. Material: CD4+ or CD8+ T cells sorted from blood, obtained in a trial of the OX40 agonist ivuxolimab. Source of these receptors: an adult with an advanced solid tumor such as melanoma, head and neck, liver or kidney cancer.

The chain is built from TRBV7-2 and TRBJ2-2; 8 bases are shared with TRBD2. The trim removed 0 bases at V and 4 bases at J, leaving 4 bases unmatched. The CDR3 runs 16 residues. CDR1 is SGHTA, CDR2 FQGNSA, per germline. The DNA of the CDR3 is TGTGCCAGCAGCTTAGCGCTCCTAGCGGGCACCGGGGAGCTGTTTTTT. Amino acids: CASSLALLAGTGELFF.

This sequence joins TRBV9 and TRBJ2-3; tentatively, D is TRBD1 or TRBD2 (6 bases each). The germline V gene has CDR1 SGDLS and CDR2 YYNGEE. This CDR3 region has 15 residues. The V and J ends lost 4 bases and 5 bases respectively, with 17 bases between them. The CDR3 DNA reads TGTGCCAGCAGCCCGAGGGGGGCCAACTTAGATACGCAGTATTTT. This translates into CASSPRGANLDTQYF.

A remark on this clone: Relative to the germline gene, one junction end is altered; a read error may explain this. This chain connects TRBV4-2 to TRBJ2-3; a weak D match, TRBD1 (6 bases). Germline CDR1 reads LGHNA; CDR2 reads YNFKEQ. This CDR3 spans 15 amino acids. In DNA form, the CDR3 reads TGTGCCAGCAACCAACACAGGGACAGCACAGATACGCAGTATTTT. This translates into CASNQHRDSTDTQYF.

This clone has just a few counts. V and J are TRBV2 and TRBJ1-2, with D perhaps TRBD1 (6 bases). The germline V and J ends were trimmed by 6 bases and 2 bases, with 10 bases remaining between them. The CDR3 totals 13 residues. Looked up from germline, CDR1 is SNHLY and CDR2 is FYNNEI. For the CDR3, the DNA is TGTGCCAGCAGGGTAACAGGGAACTATGGCTACACCTTC. Translation: CASRVTGNYGYTF.

The chain carries TRBV11-2 and TRBJ2-5; maybe TRBD2 (6 bases). CDR3 length: 13 amino acids. CDR1 SGHAT and CDR2 FQNNGV come from the germline V gene. Trimming left V 4 bases short and J 1 base short, with 7 bases between. The CDR3 sequence is CASSSGGQETQYF. Here the CDR3 DNA reads TGTGCCAGCAGCTCCGGGGGCCAAGAGACCCAGTACTTC.

For the CDR3, the DNA is TGTGCCAGCCACCCCGGGTTTCGCACAGATACGCAGTATTTT. This gives the protein CASHPGFRTDTQYF. The V and J genes are TRBV7-2 and TRBJ2-3; D not certain. This CDR3 region has 14 residues. Germline CDR1 is SGHTA and CDR2 is FQGNSA. V lost 8 bases to trimming and J lost 1 base, with 13 bases between them.

This sequence joins TRBV2 and TRBJ1-1; the D is unclear. Germline values: CDR1 SNHLY, CDR2 FYNNEI. V lost 5 bases and J 0 bases, leaving 7 bases between the germline ends. The CDR3 is 13 amino acids. The CDR3 region has the DNA TGTGCCAGCAGTCCTGAACTGAACACTGAAGCTTTCTTT. It is translated as CASSPELNTEAFF.

This clone was counted between two and nine times. The V gene is TRBV5-8, the J gene TRBJ1-5, with 7 bases identical to TRBD1. The V and J ends lost 4 bases and 8 bases, in that order; junction bases with no gene match: 12. Per germline, CDR1 SGHTS and CDR2 YDEGEE. CDR3 length: 15 residues. The CDR3 bases are TGTGCCAGCAGCCGTATCCGACAGGGAGGCGAGCCCCAGCATTTT. As protein: CASSRIRQGGEPQHF. Full variable domain (remainder filled in from reference TRBV5-8 and TRBJ1-5): EAGVTQSPTHLIKTRGQQATLRCSPISGHTSVYWYQQALGLGLQFLLWYDEGEERNRGNFPPRFSGRQFPNYSSELNVNALELEDSALYLCASSRIRQGGEPQHFGDGTRLSIL.